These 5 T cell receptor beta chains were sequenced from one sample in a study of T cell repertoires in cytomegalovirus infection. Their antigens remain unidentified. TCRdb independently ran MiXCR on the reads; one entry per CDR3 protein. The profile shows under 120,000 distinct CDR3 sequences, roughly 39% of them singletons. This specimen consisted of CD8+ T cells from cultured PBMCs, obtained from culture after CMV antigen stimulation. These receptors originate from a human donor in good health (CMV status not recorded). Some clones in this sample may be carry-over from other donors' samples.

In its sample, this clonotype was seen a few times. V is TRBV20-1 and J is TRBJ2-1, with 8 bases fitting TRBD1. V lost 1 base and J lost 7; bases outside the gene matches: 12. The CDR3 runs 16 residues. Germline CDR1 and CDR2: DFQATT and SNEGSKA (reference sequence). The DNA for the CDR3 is TGCAGTGCTAGAGTCTATCCAGGGCAGGGGGCGAATGAGCAGTTCTTC. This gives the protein CSARVYPGQGANEQFF.

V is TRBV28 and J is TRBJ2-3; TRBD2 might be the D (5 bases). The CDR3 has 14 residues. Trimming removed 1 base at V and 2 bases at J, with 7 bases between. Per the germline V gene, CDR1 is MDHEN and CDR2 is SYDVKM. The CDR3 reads CASSLSGVTDTQYF. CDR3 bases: TGTGCCAGCAGTTTATCCGGGGTCACAGATACGCAGTATTTT.

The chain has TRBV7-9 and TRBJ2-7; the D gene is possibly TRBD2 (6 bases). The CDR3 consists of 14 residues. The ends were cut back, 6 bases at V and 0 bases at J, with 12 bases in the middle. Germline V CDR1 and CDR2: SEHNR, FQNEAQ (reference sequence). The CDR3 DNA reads TGTGCCAGCAGTCTCGACGGGAGCTCCTACGAGCAGTACTTC. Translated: CASSLDGSSYEQYF.

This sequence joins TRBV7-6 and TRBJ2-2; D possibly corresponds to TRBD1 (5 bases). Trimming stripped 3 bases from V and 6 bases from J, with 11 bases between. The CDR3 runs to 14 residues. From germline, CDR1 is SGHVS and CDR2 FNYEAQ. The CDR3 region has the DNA TGTGCCAGCAGCTTCTCACAGGCGGCCGGGGAGCTGTTTTTT. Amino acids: CASSFSQAAGELFF.

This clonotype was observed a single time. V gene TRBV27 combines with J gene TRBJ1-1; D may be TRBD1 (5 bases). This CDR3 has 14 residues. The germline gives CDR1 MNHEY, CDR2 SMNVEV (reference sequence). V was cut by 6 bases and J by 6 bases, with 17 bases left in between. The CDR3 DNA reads TGTGCCAGCAGACGAGGATGGGGCGGGTCTGAAGCTTTCTTT. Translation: CASRRGWGGSEAFF.